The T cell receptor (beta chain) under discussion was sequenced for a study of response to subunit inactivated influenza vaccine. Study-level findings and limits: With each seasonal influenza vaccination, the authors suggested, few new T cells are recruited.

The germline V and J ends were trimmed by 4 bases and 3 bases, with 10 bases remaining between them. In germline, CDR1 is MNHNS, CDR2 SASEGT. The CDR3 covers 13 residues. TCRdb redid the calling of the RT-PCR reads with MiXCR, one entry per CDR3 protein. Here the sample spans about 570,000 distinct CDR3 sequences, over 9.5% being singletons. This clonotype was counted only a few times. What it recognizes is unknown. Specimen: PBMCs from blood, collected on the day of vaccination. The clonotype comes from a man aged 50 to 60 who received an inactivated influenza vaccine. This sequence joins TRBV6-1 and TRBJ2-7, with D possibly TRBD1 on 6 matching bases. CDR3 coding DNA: TGTGCCAGCAGTGCCGGGACAATCTACGAGCAGTACTTC. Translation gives CASSAGTIYEQYF.